This T cell receptor beta chain was identified in a study of blood T cell repertoires in COVID-19. As for the study in general: COVID-19 samples from acute and convalescent phases originated in the United States, Italy and Spain.

Per the original data handling: Nucleated cell number was recorded as an estimate derived from reference gene primer amplification. Sequencing used immunoSEQ multiplex PCR; TCRdb keeps in-frame clones, though not all of them. V and J calls and clone size follow that table, whereas D and trimming were derived from the DNA. The table records under 25,000 clones, roughly 75% of them present only once. A single count supports this clone. The CDR3 has 14 residues. V lost 2 bases, J lost 6 bases, and 6 bases stayed unmatched. CDR1 and CDR2 from the germline V gene are GTSNPN and SVGIG (reference sequence). Sequenced sample: peripheral blood. The V and J genes are TRBV30 and TRBJ2-7, with 11 bases aligning to TRBD1. This receptor was obtained from a human donor in a cohort sampled during active or convalescent COVID-19. CDR3 nucleotide sequence: TGTGCCTGGAGTATGGGACAGGGGGTCCGCGAGCAGTACTTC. Translated, it gives CAWSMGQGVREQYF.